One T cell receptor beta chain is described in this entry. Its antigen remains unknown. The data are from a study of beta chain features in type 1 diabetes. V was pared by 3 bases and J by 0 bases, with 4 bases of the junction left unmatched. The germline gives CDR1 SQVTM, CDR2 ANQGSEA. The CDR3 contains 14 residues. Findings and caveats of the study: Shorter templates may be favored by PCR, equally so in patients and controls. These data did not resolve whether HLA type affects TCRB rearrangement. Patients' naive, central memory and Treg TCRB repertoires seemed closer to one another than those of healthy donors. Significant though moderate, a shortening of TCRB CDR3s appeared in all four CD4+ subsets of Type 1 diabetes patients.

The entirety of the isolated RNA underwent reverse transcription, so expressed TCRB transcripts were sequenced. Only in-frame clones appear in the TCRdb table, and some are missing; sequencing was by immunoSEQ multiplex PCR. Here the sample spans approximately 120,000 clones, less than 40% being singletons. The TCR sequence derives from a woman aged 18-29 years in good health. Sequencing was performed on stem cell memory CD4+ T cells from blood. The chain uses TRBV29-1 and TRBJ1-1; 7 bases align to TRBD1. The CDR3 is CSVDGQALNTEAFF. For the CDR3, the DNA is TGCAGCGTTGACGGACAGGCGCTGAACACTGAAGCTTTCTTT.